What follows are 4 T cell receptor beta chains derived from one specimen sequenced in a study of T cells in Graves' hyperthyroidism and ophthalmopathy. Amplification yielded TCR beta CDR3 regions, with RNA transcripts as the source. The HTBI primer set drove a first-round RT-PCR of the TCR CDR3. TCRdb passed the multiplex PCR reads through MiXCR, listing each CDR3 protein once. Found here are roughly 380,000 distinct CDR3 sequences, approximately 14% of them singletons; the top ten hold roughly 11%. Sequenced sample: blood. Receptor source: a woman aged 55-70 years with Graves' hyperthyroidism.

This clonotype was counted between two and nine times. V and J are TRBV12-5 and TRBJ1-4; D possibly corresponds to TRBD1 (5 bases). Per germline, CDR1 LGHNT and CDR2 FRNRAP. V lost 1 base and J 6 bases, leaving 15 bases between the germline ends. The CDR3 extends over 16 amino acids. CDR3 DNA sequence: TGTGCTAGTGGTTTGGCCCCCGGGGGTGGTCATGAAAAACTGTTTTTT. Amino acid sequence: CASGLAPGGGHEKLFF.

This clonotype was recorded many times. As DNA, the CDR3 is TGTGCCAGCAGGCGGGGCTTAGATACGCAGTATTTT. Its translation: CASRRGLDTQYF. The J gene is TRBJ2-3, the V gene TRBV2, with D perhaps TRBD2 (6 bases). Between the trimmed V and J ends, which lost 6 bases and 5 bases, there was a span of 9 bases. This CDR3 region has 12 residues. Germline CDR1 reads SNHLY; CDR2 reads FYNNEI.

This chain joins TRBV2 and TRBJ2-7; no firm D call. V was trimmed by 10 bases and J by 1 base, leaving 11 bases between them. Germline V gives CDR1 SNHLY, CDR2 FYNNEI. The CDR3 has 12 amino acids. CDR3 loop: CANTRTSYEQYF. In nucleotides, the CDR3 is TGTGCCAACACGAGAACGTCCTACGAGCAGTACTTC.

This clonotype was seen only a few times. V gene TRBV4-1 combines with J gene TRBJ2-5; TRBD2 aligns across 13 bases. CDR3 length: 15 amino acids. Germline CDR1 reads MGHRA; CDR2 reads YSYEKL. J gave up 4 bases and V 5 bases, and 4 bases lay outside the gene matches. This CDR3 reads CASSRTSGSGETQYF. DNA for the CDR3: TGCGCCAGCAGCAGGACTAGCGGGAGCGGAGAGACCCAGTACTTC.